These 14 T cell receptor beta chains were all obtained from the same sample, sequenced in a study of beta chain features in type 1 diabetes. Expressed TCRB transcripts were sequenced after all isolated RNA was converted to cDNA. Clones were sequenced by immunoSEQ multiplex PCR, and TCRdb holds only the in-frame ones, with some missing. The data contain hundreds of thousands of clones, roughly 30% of them seen just once; the ten biggest clones take up 0.05% to 0.07%. The sequencing sample was made of naive CD4+ T cells from blood. These TCRs come from a man aged 18 to 35 in good health.

This clone occurred a few times. The V call is TRBV30, the J call TRBJ2-1; D ambiguous. The germline CDR1 and CDR2 sequences are GTSNPN and SVGIG (reference sequence). Trimming shortened V by 2 bases and J by 7 bases, and 15 bases separated the two germline ends. This CDR3 spans 14 amino acids. This CDR3 is CAWSLNTWRNEQFF. The CDR3 region has the DNA TGTGCCTGGAGTTTAAACACTTGGCGTAATGAGCAGTTCTTC. Variable domain in full (rest from reference TRBV30 and TRBJ2-1): SQTIHQWPATLVQPVGSPLSLECTVEGTSNPNLYWYRQAAGRGLQLLFYSVGIGQISSEVPQNLSASRPQDRQFILSSKKLLLSDSGFYLCAWSLNTWRNEQFFGPGTRLTVL.

Of note for this clone: This specimen includes other DNA sequences encoding the same CDR3. CDR3 sequence (DNA): TGTGCCAGCAGCTTAGCGAGGAGCACAGATACGCAGTATTTT. Its protein is CASSLARSTDTQYF. The chain carries TRBV7-2 and TRBJ2-3; D not certain. Trimming removed 0 bases from V and 0 bases from J, with 4 bases in between. In germline, CDR1 is SGHTA, CDR2 FQGNSA. The CDR3 is made up of 14 amino acids.

Concerning this clone itself: The germline gene is not matched at one end of the junction; a read error may be the cause. V is TRBV7-7 and J is TRBJ2-7, with 7 bases identical to TRBD1. Germline-derived CDR1 and CDR2 are SSHAT and FNYEAQ (reference sequence). The CDR3 is 15 residues long. The CDR3 here is CASSNRGQWSNEQYF. The CDR3 coding sequence is TGTGCTAGCAGTAATAGGGGACAGTGGTCCAACGAGCAGTACTTC.

This clone was detected only a few times. In the same sample, other DNA sequences code for this CDR3. The V and J genes are TRBV30 and TRBJ1-5; TRBD1 aligns across 7 bases. J lost 2 bases, V lost 3 bases, and 1 base had no gene match. CDR1 is GTSNPN, CDR2 SVGIG, per germline (reference sequence). The CDR3 runs to 13 residues. The chain's CDR3 is CAWSDRGNQPQHF. The DNA for the CDR3 is TGTGCCTGGAGCGACAGGGGCAATCAGCCCCAGCATTTT.

This clone turned up a few times. This chain connects TRBV19 to TRBJ2-7; D is possibly TRBD1 (5 bases). CDR3 size: 14 residues. The germline gives CDR1 LNHDA, CDR2 SQIVND (reference sequence). V was pared by 5 bases and J by 5 bases, with 16 bases between. The CDR3 spells CASSPTGRANEQYF. The CDR3 DNA reads as TGTGCCAGTAGTCCCACCGGCAGGGCCAACGAGCAGTACTTC.

V is TRBV20-1 and J is TRBJ2-7; D gene uncertain. The V end was cut by 3 bases, the J end by 5 bases, with 8 bases between. Germline CDR1 reads DFQATT; CDR2 reads SNEGSKA (reference sequence). The CDR3 length is 11 residues. CDR3 region: CSASGLDEQYF. CDR3 coding DNA: TGCAGTGCTAGTGGCTTGGACGAGCAGTACTTC.

The V call is TRBV29-1, the J call TRBJ2-7, with TRBD1 matching over 9 bases. Losses at the gene ends were 5 bases for V and 6 bases for J; bases not matched to a gene: 8. The germline gives CDR1 SQVTM, CDR2 ANQGSEA. CDR3 length: 13 amino acids. The CDR3 DNA is TGCAGCGTTACTCACAGGGGGCTGCTCGAGCAGTACTTC. This codes for CSVTHRGLLEQYF.

This clone has only one observation. The gene calls are TRBV30 and TRBJ1-4; D is unclear. V was cut by 2 bases and J by 4 bases, with 14 bases left in between. The length of the CDR3 is 15 residues. From germline, CDR1 is GTSNPN and CDR2 SVGIG (reference sequence). Here the CDR3 DNA reads TGTGCCTGGAGTAATTCAGGCAGACGTAATGAAAAACTGTTTTTT. This codes for CAWSNSGRRNEKLFF.

The V and J genes are TRBV5-1 and TRBJ2-7; tentative D call: TRBD2 (6 bases). V lost 4 bases and J 3 bases, leaving 17 bases between the germline ends. In germline, CDR1 is SGHRS, CDR2 YFSETQ. The CDR3 is 15 amino acids. The CDR3 protein is CASSNSEGPFYEQYF. For the CDR3, the DNA is TGCGCCAGCAGCAACTCGGAGGGCCCATTCTACGAGCAGTACTTC.

The V and J genes are TRBV10-1 and TRBJ1-2; TRBD1 matches 9 bases. In germline, CDR1 is WNHNN, CDR2 SYGVQD (reference sequence). V gave up 5 bases and J gave up 8 bases; unmatched junction bases: 6. This CDR3 is built from 13 residues. CDR3 sequence: CASSRGQGSGYTF. CDR3 nucleotide sequence: TGCGCCAGCAGTCGGGGACAGGGATCCGGCTACACCTTC.

V gene TRBV5-1 combines with J gene TRBJ2-7, with 9 bases lining up with TRBD1. Per germline, CDR1 SGHRS and CDR2 YFSETQ. V was pared by 4 bases and J by 6 bases, with 8 bases of the junction left unmatched. The CDR3 runs to 14 residues. CDR3 sequence: CASSKDRGLVEQYF. The CDR3, as DNA: TGCGCCAGCAGCAAGGACAGGGGACTGGTCGAGCAGTACTTC.

The J gene is TRBJ2-5, the V gene TRBV19, with D perhaps TRBD1 or TRBD2 (5 bases each). V lost 4 bases and J 6 bases, leaving 15 bases between the germline ends. This CDR3 comprises 14 residues. The germline V gene encodes CDR1 LNHDA and CDR2 SQIVND (reference sequence). CDR3 coding DNA: TGTGCCAGTAGTACGGGACGGGCAAGGCAGACCCAGTACTTC. Its translation: CASSTGRARQTQYF.

The chain recombines TRBV25-1 with TRBJ2-1; 10 bases line up with TRBD1. Germline CDR1 and CDR2: MGHDK and SYGVNS. This CDR3 comprises 14 residues. The ends lost 8 bases at V and 10 bases at J; junction bases unmatched: 11. Written as DNA, the CDR3 is TGTGCCAGCGGAGGTAGGGACAGGGGAATCGAGCAGTTCTTC. Its protein product is CASGGRDRGIEQFF.

The chain carries TRBV7-2 and TRBJ2-1, with a tentative D call TRBD1 (6 bases). V lost 5 bases and J 6 bases, leaving 14 bases between the germline ends. Germline loops: CDR1 SGHTA, CDR2 FQGNSA. The CDR3 has 14 amino acids. For the CDR3, the DNA is TGTGCCAGCAGCCCCGGGACACGCTCCAATGAGCAGTTCTTC. Its translation is CASSPGTRSNEQFF.